The sequence of this T cell receptor beta chain was determined in a study of blood T cell repertoires in COVID-19. Across the whole study: COVID-19 samples, acute and convalescent, were from the United States, Italy and Spain.

The method was immunoSEQ multiplex PCR; TCRdb's version includes in-frame clones alone and lacks a portion of them. The data hold 100,000 to 150,000 clones, with just under 85% observed a single time. The CDR3 spans 14 residues. From germline, CDR1 is SGHRS and CDR2 YFSETQ. The ends were cut back, 3 bases at V and 0 bases at J, with 9 bases in the middle. J is TRBJ1-1 and V is TRBV5-1, with a weak D call TRBD1 (5 bases). This clonotype was obtained from a woman aged 45-65 years with acute or convalescent COVID-19. Input material: peripheral blood. CDR3 in DNA: TGCGCCAGCAGCTACGACAGTGTGAACACTGAAGCTTTCTTT. Protein sequence: CASSYDSVNTEAFF.